This record concerns one T cell receptor (beta chain) sequence. J gave up 7 bases and V 4 bases, and 16 bases lay outside the gene matches. CDR3 size: 16 residues. Germline V gene data show CDR1 as SNHLY and CDR2 as FYNNEI. The data originate from a study of blood T cell repertoires in COVID-19. Study context: Sites across the United States, Italy and Spain contributed samples from acute and convalescent COVID-19.

Those enrolled, adults aged about 18 to 95 years, came from about two dozen US areas. Assignment of participants to cohorts was predicated upon participant-reported clinical history. In the source study's methods: Counts of nucleated cells, estimated from reference gene primer amplification, were obtained. Sequencing was performed with immunoSEQ multiplex PCR; in TCRdb, only in-frame clones are kept and a portion is missing. V, J and clone size were drawn from that table, and D and trimming were deduced from the DNA. The sample includes about 240,000 clones, around 86% of them seen just once. Sequencing was done on a sample of PBMCs or T cells enriched from blood (not recorded which). The TCR comes from a woman aged 35 to 49 with acute COVID-19. The rearrangement uses TRBV2 and TRBJ2-7, with TRBD2 matching over 7 bases. The CDR3 DNA reads TGTGCCAGCAGTGGTTCGTTCGGGGGGAGGGCCGGAGAGCAGTACTTC. Residues: CASSGSFGGRAGEQYF.